A single sample is the source of the 17 T cell receptor beta chains below, sequenced in a study of blood T cell repertoires in COVID-19. TCRdb's copy holds only in-frame clones and misses some; the assay was immunoSEQ multiplex PCR. The repertoire holds fewer than 500,000 clones, roughly 88% seen once, with around 0.95% in the top ten. Sequencing was performed on PBMCs or T cells enriched from blood (not recorded which). All receptors derive from a woman in her thirties with acute COVID-19.

The chain combines TRBV5-6 with TRBJ1-4; weak D call: TRBD1 (6 bases). Germline V CDR1 and CDR2: SGHDT, YYEEEE. Trimming took 0 bases from V and 7 from J, leaving 13 bases between them. There are 15 residues in the CDR3. CDR3 residues: CASSLDDGQSEKLFF. The CDR3 DNA is TGTGCCAGCAGCTTGGACGATGGACAGTCTGAAAAACTGTTTTTT.

This chain joins TRBV19 and TRBJ2-5; D perhaps matches TRBD2 (7 bases). The CDR3 runs to 15 residues. Germline CDR1 is LNHDA and CDR2 is SQIVND (reference sequence). V lost 7 bases to trimming and J lost 1 base, with 16 bases between them. CDR3 sequence (DNA): TGTGCCAGTAAGGGGGGGTTAGCGGCCCAAGAGACCCAGTACTTC. Amino acid sequence: CASKGGLAAQETQYF.

The rearrangement uses TRBV19 and TRBJ1-1; 9 nucleotides line up with TRBD1. CDR3 length: 13 amino acids. V gave up 8 bases and J gave up 0 bases; unmatched junction bases: 1. Germline V gene sequence: CDR1 LNHDA, CDR2 SQIVND (reference sequence). The CDR3: CASGTGMNTEAFF. For the CDR3, the DNA is TGTGCCAGTGGGACAGGGATGAACACTGAAGCTTTCTTT. Full variable domain (outside the CDR3, taken from reference TRBV19 and TRBJ1-1): DGGITQSPKYLFRKEGQNVTLSCEQNLNHDAMYWYRQDPGQGLRLIYYSQIVNDFQKGDIAEGYSVSREKKESFPLTVTSAQKNPTAFYLCASGTGMNTEAFFGQGTRLTVV.

This rearrangement joins TRBV6-5 to TRBJ1-2; TRBD1 is a possible D gene (6 bases). The CDR3 covers 12 residues. The germline V and J ends were trimmed by 6 bases and 5 bases, with 10 bases remaining between them. Germline CDR1 reads MNHEY; CDR2 reads SVGAGI. The CDR3 spells CASRGGGYGYTF. CDR3 coding DNA: TGTGCCAGCAGGGGAGGGGGGTATGGCTACACCTTC.

About this clone: Distinct nucleotide sequences in the sample also encode this CDR3. The chain carries TRBV30 and TRBJ2-7; D not certain. The CDR3 is 12 residues long. Germline CDR1 reads GTSNPN; CDR2 reads SVGIG (reference sequence). Trimming pared 2 bases from V and 1 base from J, leaving 6 bases between. CDR3 loop: CAWSPHSYEQYF. CDR3 DNA sequence: TGTGCCTGGAGTCCCCATTCCTACGAGCAGTACTTC. The variable domain in full, completed from reference TRBV30 and TRBJ2-7, reads SQTIHQWPATLVQPVGSPLSLECTVEGTSNPNLYWYRQAAGRGLQLLFYSVGIGQISSEVPQNLSASRPQDRQFILSSKKLLLSDSGFYLCAWSPHSYEQYFGPGTRLTVT.

The chain uses TRBV5-4 and TRBJ1-2; 8 bases are a match to TRBD1. The CDR3 is 13 residues long. With 0 bases clipped from V and 6 bases from J, the junction kept 1 base outside the gene matches. Germline V gene data show CDR1 as SGHNT and CDR2 as YYREEE (reference sequence). CDR3 in DNA: TGTGCCAGCAGCTTGGCAGGGGGCAATGGCTACACCTTC. It specifies CASSLAGGNGYTF.

The gene calls are TRBV19 and TRBJ2-7, with D possibly matching TRBD2 (7 bases). V shed 1 base and J shed 6 bases, with 13 bases lying between them. CDR3 length equals 14 residues. The germline CDR1 and CDR2 sequences are LNHDA and SQIVND (reference sequence). The CDR3 sequence is CASSIVGGPSEQYF. The CDR3 nucleotides are TGTGCCAGTAGTATAGTCGGGGGGCCCTCCGAGCAGTACTTC.

This chain uses TRBV7-9 with TRBJ2-2, with 8 bases that match TRBD2. The germline V gene has CDR1 SEHNR and CDR2 FQNEAQ (reference sequence). The CDR3 runs 17 residues. Losses at the gene ends were 8 bases for V and 0 bases for J; bases not matched to a gene: 11. The CDR3 is CASSARRGAANTGELFF. CDR3 sequence (DNA): TGTGCCAGCTCGGCGCGGCGGGGGGCCGCGAACACCGGGGAGCTGTTTTTT.

This clone was detected a few times. The chain joins TRBV5-6 to TRBJ2-2; D is perhaps TRBD1 (6 bases). This CDR3 is 18 amino acids long. The V gene's germline CDR1 is SGHDT and CDR2 YYEEEE. V dropped 3 bases and J dropped 1 base, with 19 bases sitting between them. CDR3 sequence: CASSSTPGSRGNTGELFF. DNA of the CDR3: TGTGCCAGCAGCTCCACTCCAGGGAGCAGGGGGAACACCGGGGAGCTGTTTTTT.

The gene calls are TRBV5-1 and TRBJ1-1; 7 bases are shared with TRBD1. Germline CDR1 SGHRS, CDR2 YFSETQ. This CDR3 region has 13 residues. After removal of 3 bases from V and 3 bases from J, the junction contained 2 bases not matched to a gene. CDR3 residues: CASSYQGDTEAFF. The CDR3 DNA reads as TGCGCCAGCAGCTATCAGGGGGACACTGAAGCTTTCTTT.

V and J are TRBV7-9 and TRBJ1-5; a possible D gene is TRBD1 (6 bases). The CDR3 extends over 13 amino acids. CDR1 and CDR2 from the germline V gene are SEHNR and FQNEAQ (reference sequence). Trimming pared 6 bases from V and 3 bases from J, leaving 9 bases between. CDR3 in amino acids: CASRGADNQPQHF. As DNA, the CDR3 is TGTGCCAGCAGGGGGGCAGACAATCAGCCCCAGCATTTT.

CDR3 in amino acids: CASSPRTVYNEQFF. Written as DNA, the CDR3 is TGTGCCAGTAGTCCCAGGACTGTTTACAATGAGCAGTTCTTC. This chain links TRBV19 with TRBJ2-1; D is perhaps TRBD2 (5 bases). Per the germline V gene, CDR1 is LNHDA and CDR2 is SQIVND (reference sequence). CDR3 length: 14 amino acids. The V end lost 5 bases, the J end lost 4 bases, and 12 bases lay between the germline ends.

V gene TRBV5-4 combines with J gene TRBJ2-3; 8 positions agree with TRBD2. Germline CDR1 and CDR2: SGHNT and YYREEE (reference sequence). The CDR3 runs to 17 residues. V trimming: 1 base; J trimming: 4 bases; junction bases outside the gene matches: 11. CDR3 protein: CASSLPLGGGYADTQYF. The CDR3 bases are TGTGCCAGCAGCTTGCCCCTCGGGGGGGGGTACGCAGATACGCAGTATTTT.

The gene calls are TRBV12-3 or TRBV12-4 and TRBJ1-5; tentatively, D is TRBD1 (6 bases). The ends were cut back, 5 bases at V and 5 bases at J, with 10 bases in the middle. CDR3 length: 13 amino acids. The CDR3: CASSPGQHQPQHF. CDR3 sequence (DNA): TGTGCCAGCAGTCCAGGACAGCATCAGCCCCAGCATTTT.

This rearrangement joins TRBV10-3 to TRBJ1-2; 9 nucleotides match TRBD1. Trimming cost V 10 bases and J 2 bases; bases outside gene matches: 8. Looked up from germline, CDR1 is ENHRY and CDR2 is SYGVKD. This CDR3 spans 14 amino acids. CDR3 nucleotide sequence: TGTGCCACTCTGAACAGGGGGCAAAACTATGGCTACACCTTC. This encodes CATLNRGQNYGYTF.

The V call is TRBV6-2 or TRBV6-3, the J call TRBJ2-4; D might be TRBD1 (5 bases). There are 17 residues in the CDR3. Trimming took off 2 bases at V and 8 bases at J, with 22 bases between the two ends. Germline assignment: CDR1 MNHEY and CDR2 SVGEGT. CDR3 in amino acids: CASSYIRLPQGTDIQYF. CDR3 nucleotide sequence: TGTGCCAGCAGTTACATTAGGCTCCCGCAGGGCACGGACATTCAGTACTTC.

J is TRBJ2-1 and V is TRBV9, with 8 positions matching TRBD2. V was pared by 3 bases and J by 4 bases, with 15 bases of the junction left unmatched. Germline loops: CDR1 SGDLS, CDR2 YYNGEE. The CDR3 covers 18 residues. In DNA form, the CDR3 reads TGTGCCAGCAGCGGGGGTCCGCGGGGGGCCCAAATTTACAATGAGCAGTTCTTC. Residues: CASSGGPRGAQIYNEQFF.